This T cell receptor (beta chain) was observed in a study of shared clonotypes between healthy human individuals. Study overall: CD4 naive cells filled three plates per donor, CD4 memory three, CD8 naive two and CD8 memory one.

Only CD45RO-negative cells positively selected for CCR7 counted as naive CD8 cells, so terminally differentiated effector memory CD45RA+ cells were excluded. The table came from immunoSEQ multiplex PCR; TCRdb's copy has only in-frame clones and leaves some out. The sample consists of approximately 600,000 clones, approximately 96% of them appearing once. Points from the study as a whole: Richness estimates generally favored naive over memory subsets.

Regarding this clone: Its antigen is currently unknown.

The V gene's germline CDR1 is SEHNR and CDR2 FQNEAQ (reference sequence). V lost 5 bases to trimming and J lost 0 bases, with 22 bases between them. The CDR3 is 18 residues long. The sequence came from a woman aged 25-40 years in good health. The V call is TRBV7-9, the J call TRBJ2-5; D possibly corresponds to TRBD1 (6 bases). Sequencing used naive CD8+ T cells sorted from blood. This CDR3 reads CASSTAEYRVLYQETQYF. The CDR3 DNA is TGTGCCAGCAGCACCGCAGAATACAGGGTACTTTACCAAGAGACCCAGTACTTC.